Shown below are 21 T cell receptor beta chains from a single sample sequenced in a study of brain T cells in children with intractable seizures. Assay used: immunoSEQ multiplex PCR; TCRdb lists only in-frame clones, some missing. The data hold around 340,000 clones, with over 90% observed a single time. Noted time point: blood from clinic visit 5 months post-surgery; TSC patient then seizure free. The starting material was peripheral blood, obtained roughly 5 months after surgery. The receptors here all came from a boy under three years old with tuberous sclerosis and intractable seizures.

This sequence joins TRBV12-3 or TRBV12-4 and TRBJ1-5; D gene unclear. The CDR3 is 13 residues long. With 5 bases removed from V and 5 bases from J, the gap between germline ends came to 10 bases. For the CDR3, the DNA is TGTGCCAGCAGTAATACCGGGGATCAGCCCCAGCATTTT. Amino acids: CASSNTGDQPQHF.

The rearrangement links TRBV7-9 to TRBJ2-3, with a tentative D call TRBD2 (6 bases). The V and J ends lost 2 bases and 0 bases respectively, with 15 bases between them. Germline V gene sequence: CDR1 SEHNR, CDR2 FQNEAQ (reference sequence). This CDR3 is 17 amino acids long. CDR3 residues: CASSLPVGLVSTDTQYF. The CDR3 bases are TGTGCCAGCAGCTTACCTGTGGGACTGGTTAGCACAGATACGCAGTATTTT. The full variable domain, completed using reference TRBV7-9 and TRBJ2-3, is DTGVSQNPRHKITKRGQNVTFRCDPISEHNRLYWYRQTLGQGPEFLTYFQNEAQLEKSRLLSDRFSAERPKGSFSTLEIQRTEQGDSAMYLCASSLPVGLVSTDTQYFGPGTRLTVL.

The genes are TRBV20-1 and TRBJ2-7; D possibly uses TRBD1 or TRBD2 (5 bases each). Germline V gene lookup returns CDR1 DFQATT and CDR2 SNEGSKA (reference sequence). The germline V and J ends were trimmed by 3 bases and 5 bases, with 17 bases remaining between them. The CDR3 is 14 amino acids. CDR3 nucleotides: TGCAGTGCTAGTTTAGGGGATCTGGGACACGAGCAGTACTTC. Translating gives CSASLGDLGHEQYF.

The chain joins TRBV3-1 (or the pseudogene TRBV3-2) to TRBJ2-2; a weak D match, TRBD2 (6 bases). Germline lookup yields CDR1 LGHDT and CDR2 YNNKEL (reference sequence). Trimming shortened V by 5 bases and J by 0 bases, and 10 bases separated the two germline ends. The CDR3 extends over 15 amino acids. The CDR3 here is CASSEGGSNTGELFF. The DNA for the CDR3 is TGTGCCAGCAGCGAAGGAGGGTCGAACACCGGGGAGCTGTTTTTT.

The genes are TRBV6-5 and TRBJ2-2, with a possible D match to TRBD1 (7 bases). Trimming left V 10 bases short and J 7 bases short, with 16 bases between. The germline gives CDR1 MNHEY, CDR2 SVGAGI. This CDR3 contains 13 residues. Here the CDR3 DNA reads TGTGCCACGAGGAGGGGGCAGAACGGGGAGCTGTTTTTT. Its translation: CATRRGQNGELFF.

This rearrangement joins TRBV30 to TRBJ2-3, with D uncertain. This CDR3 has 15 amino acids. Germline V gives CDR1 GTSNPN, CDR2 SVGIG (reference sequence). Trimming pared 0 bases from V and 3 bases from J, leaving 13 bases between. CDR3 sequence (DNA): TGTGCCTGGAGTGTACTATCCAAAGGTACAGATACGCAGTATTTT. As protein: CAWSVLSKGTDTQYF.

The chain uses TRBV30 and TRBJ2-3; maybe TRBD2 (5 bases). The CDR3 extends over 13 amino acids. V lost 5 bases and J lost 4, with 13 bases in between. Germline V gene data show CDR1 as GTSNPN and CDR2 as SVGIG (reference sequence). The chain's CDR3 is CAWSWTPSDTQYF. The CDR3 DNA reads TGTGCCTGGTCTTGGACTCCCTCAGATACGCAGTATTTT.

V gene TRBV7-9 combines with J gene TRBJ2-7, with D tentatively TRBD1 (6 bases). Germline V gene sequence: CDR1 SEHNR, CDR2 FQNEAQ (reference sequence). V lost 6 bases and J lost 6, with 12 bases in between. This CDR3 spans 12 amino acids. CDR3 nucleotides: TGTGCCAGCAGGACTGGACAGACCGAGCAGTACTTC. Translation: CASRTGQTEQYF.

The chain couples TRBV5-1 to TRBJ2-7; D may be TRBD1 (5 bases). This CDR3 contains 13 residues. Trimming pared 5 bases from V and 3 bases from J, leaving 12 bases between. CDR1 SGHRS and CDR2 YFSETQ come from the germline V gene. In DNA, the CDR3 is TGCGCCAGCAGACCCCCAGGGAACTACGAGCAGTACTTC. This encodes CASRPPGNYEQYF.

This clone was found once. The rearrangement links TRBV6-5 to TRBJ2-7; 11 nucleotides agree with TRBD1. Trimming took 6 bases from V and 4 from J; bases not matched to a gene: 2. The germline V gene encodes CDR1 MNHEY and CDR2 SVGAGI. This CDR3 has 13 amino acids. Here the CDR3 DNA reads TGTGCCAGCAGGGACAGGGGGCGTTACGAGCAGTACTTC. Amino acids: CASRDRGRYEQYF.

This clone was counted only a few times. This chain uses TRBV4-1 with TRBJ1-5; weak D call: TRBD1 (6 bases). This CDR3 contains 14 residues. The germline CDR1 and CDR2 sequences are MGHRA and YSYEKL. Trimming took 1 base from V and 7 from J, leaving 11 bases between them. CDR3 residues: CASSQVYRVQPQHF. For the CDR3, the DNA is TGCGCCAGCAGCCAAGTATACAGGGTCCAGCCCCAGCATTTT.

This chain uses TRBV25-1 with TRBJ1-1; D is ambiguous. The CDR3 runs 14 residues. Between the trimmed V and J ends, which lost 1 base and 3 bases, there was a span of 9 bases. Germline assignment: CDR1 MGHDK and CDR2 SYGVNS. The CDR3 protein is CASSEWGQDTEAFF. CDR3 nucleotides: TGTGCCAGCAGTGAATGGGGTCAGGACACTGAAGCTTTCTTT.

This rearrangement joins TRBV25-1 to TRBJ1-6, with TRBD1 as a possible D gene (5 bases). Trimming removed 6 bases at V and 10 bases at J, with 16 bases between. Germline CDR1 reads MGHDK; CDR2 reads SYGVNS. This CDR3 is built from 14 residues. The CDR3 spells CASRRGGERSPLHF. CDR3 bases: TGTGCCAGCAGGCGAGGAGGGGAACGGTCACCCCTCCACTTT.

The CDR3 region has the DNA TGTGCCAGCAGCTCAGACAGGTTCCGCTACGAGCAGTACTTC. Residues: CASSSDRFRYEQYF. V usage is TRBV6-5 and J usage is TRBJ2-7; TRBD1 is a possible D gene (6 bases). CDR1 is MNHEY and CDR2 is SVGAGI in the germline V gene. V shed 6 bases and J shed 3 bases, with 15 bases lying between them. This CDR3 contains 14 residues.

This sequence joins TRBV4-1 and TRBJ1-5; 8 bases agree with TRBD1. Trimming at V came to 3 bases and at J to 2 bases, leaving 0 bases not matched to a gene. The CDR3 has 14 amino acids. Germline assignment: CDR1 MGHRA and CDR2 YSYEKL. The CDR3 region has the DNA TGCGCCAGCAGCCAGACAGGGGGCAATCAGCCCCAGCATTTT. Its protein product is CASSQTGGNQPQHF.

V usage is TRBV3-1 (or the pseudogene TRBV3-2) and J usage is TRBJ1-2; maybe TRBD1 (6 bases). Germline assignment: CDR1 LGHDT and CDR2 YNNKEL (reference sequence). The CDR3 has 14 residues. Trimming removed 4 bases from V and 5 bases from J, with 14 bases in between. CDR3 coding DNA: TGTGCCAGCAGCCCCGCGGACAGACTATATGGCTACACCTTC. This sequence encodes CASSPADRLYGYTF.

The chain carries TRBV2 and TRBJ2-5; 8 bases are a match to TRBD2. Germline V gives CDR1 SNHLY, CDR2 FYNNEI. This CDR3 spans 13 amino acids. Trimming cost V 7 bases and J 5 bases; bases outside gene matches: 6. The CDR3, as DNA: TGTGCCAGCACCCAACCGGGAGGGGAGACCCAGTACTTC. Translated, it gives CASTQPGGETQYF.

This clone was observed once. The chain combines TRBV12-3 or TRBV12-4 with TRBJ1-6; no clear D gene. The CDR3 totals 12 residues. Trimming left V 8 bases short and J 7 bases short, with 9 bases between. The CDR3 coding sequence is TGTGCCAGCGGTACTGCAAATTCACCCCTCCACTTT. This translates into CASGTANSPLHF.

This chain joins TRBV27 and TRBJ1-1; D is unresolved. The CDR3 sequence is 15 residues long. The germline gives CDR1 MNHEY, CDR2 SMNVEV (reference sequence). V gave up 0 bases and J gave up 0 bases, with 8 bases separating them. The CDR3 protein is CASSLSQAMNTEAFF. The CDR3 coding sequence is TGTGCCAGCAGTTTATCGCAGGCAATGAACACTGAAGCTTTCTTT.

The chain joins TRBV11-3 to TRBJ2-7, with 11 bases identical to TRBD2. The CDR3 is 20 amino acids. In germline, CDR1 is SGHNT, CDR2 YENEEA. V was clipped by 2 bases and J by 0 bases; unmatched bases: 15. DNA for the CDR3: TGTGCCAGCAGCTTACCTCCCGGGACTAGCGGTCTAAGGGGCTCCTACGAGCAGTACTTC. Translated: CASSLPPGTSGLRGSYEQYF.

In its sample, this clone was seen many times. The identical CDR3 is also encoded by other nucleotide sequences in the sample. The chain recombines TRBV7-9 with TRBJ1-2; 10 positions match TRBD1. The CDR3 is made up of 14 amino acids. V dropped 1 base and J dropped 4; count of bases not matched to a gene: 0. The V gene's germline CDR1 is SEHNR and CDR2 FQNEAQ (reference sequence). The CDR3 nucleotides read TGTGCCAGCAGCTTAGGACAGGGGGCCTATGGCTACACCTTC. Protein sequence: CASSLGQGAYGYTF.